The clone carrying this T cell receptor beta chain was observed a handful of times. The antigen is not known. These data belong to a study of human T cells and chemical hapten exposure. Study background: Sensitization applied 2% DPC to about 2 cm by about 2 cm of upper inner arm skin.

Using its own MiXCR run on the RACE reads, TCRdb lists one record per CDR3 protein. The profile shows 330,000 or so distinct CDR3 sequences, roughly 6.3% of them singletons. Deletions cut 1 base from V and 6 bases from J, with 22 bases between. This CDR3 region has 18 residues. Germline V CDR1 and CDR2: LGHDT, YNNKEL (reference sequence). Overall study findings and caveats: Compared with pre-sensitization or healthy control sets, expanded TCRs clustered more. Counts of TCRs expanded at PT1 correlated positively with patch test score.

Time point of the sample: patch test 2, 6 weeks after DPC sensitization. Documented treatment: therapeutic diphenylcyclopropenone sensitization with weekly scalp DPC. At patch-test visits, sampling came before the patch test. The specimen was whole blood, collected in connection with sensitization to the hapten diphenylcyclopropenone (DPC). This clonotype was sampled from a young woman with alopecia areata. Some clones in this sample may be carry-over from other donors' samples. The V and J genes are TRBV3-1 and TRBJ1-5, with D possibly being TRBD1 (6 bases). In DNA form, the CDR3 reads TGTGCCAGCAGCCAAGTCTGGGCATCAGGGGTCTACGGTCAGCCCCAGCATTTT. It specifies CASSQVWASGVYGQPQHF. Based on the CDR3 plus reference TRBV3-1 and TRBJ1-5, the full variable domain is DTAVSQTPKYLVTQMGNDKSIKCEQNLGHDTMYWYKQDSKKFLKIMFSYNNKELIINETVPNRFSPKSPDKAHLNLHINSLELGDSAVYFCASSQVWASGVYGQPQHFGDGTRLSIL.